This T cell receptor (beta chain) was sequenced in a study of immune cell composition in non-small cell lung cancer. Some clones are missing from TCRdb's copy, which holds only in-frame ones; the method was immunoSEQ multiplex PCR. The sample yields around 7,000 clones, almost 85% seen once. The CDR3 extends over 15 amino acids. Losses at the gene ends were 6 bases for V and 2 bases for J; bases not matched to a gene: 4. CDR1 SGHTA and CDR2 FQGTGA come from the germline V gene. Normal lung was taken at the farthest possible site, at least 3 cm from tumour. About this clone itself: Its specificity is unknown.

Whole-study results and caveats: Squamous carcinomas (around 80%) more often had tumour-associated clones >0.5% than adenocarcinomas (approximately 35%). Tumour-reactive clones were not shown to match dominant in vivo tumour clones. TIL tumour reactivity correlated with maximal tumour-associated clone frequency in adenocarcinoma.

The chain carries TRBV7-3 and TRBJ2-2; TRBD2 matches at 9 bases. The source of this sequence is a human donor with non-small cell lung cancer. Sequencing was performed on non-adjacent lung tissue. CDR3 in DNA: TGTGCCAGCAGTTCTAGCGGGGCCAACACCGGGGAGCTGTTTTTT. It codes for CASSSSGANTGELFF.